These 18 T cell receptor beta chains share one sample of origin, sequenced in a study of blood T cell repertoires in COVID-19. The table came from immunoSEQ multiplex PCR; TCRdb's copy has only in-frame clones and leaves some out. The sample has approximately 100,000 clones, under 85% seen once; the top ten hold roughly 24%. The source material was peripheral blood. The receptors were gathered from a man in his 70s with acute or convalescent COVID-19.

This clone was counted once. The chain uses TRBV5-5 and TRBJ1-2, with D perhaps TRBD1 (6 bases). Germline assignment: CDR1 SGHKS and CDR2 YYEKEE (reference sequence). V dropped 4 bases and J dropped 8 bases, with 18 bases sitting between them. There are 14 residues in the CDR3. CDR3 bases: TGTGCCAGCAGCCCCGATACAGGGCCCCGGGGCTACACCTTC. Protein sequence: CASSPDTGPRGYTF.

This chain joins TRBV6-6 and TRBJ1-1; the D gene is possibly TRBD1 (6 bases). The V end was cut by 5 bases, the J end by 7 bases, with 17 bases between. CDR3 length: 14 residues. Germline CDR1 is MNHNY and CDR2 is SVGAGI (reference sequence). For the CDR3, the DNA is TGTGCCAGCAGTCGAGGGGGGGATGAGATTGAAGCTTTCTTT. Translated, it gives CASSRGGDEIEAFF.

V usage is TRBV11-3 and J usage is TRBJ2-3; tentatively, D is TRBD2 (6 bases). The V gene lost 1 base and the J gene lost 2 bases, with 13 bases spanning the gap. CDR3 length: 16 residues. The germline CDR1 and CDR2 sequences are SGHNT and YENEEA. The CDR3 loop reads CASSLGVTGDTDTQYF. The CDR3 DNA reads TGTGCCAGCAGCTTAGGGGTCACGGGGGACACAGATACGCAGTATTTT.

The CDR3 DNA is TGCGCCAGCAGCTTTGAGGGAGGAGAGACCCAGTACTTC. It codes for CASSFEGGETQYF. The chain recombines TRBV5-1 with TRBJ2-5; maybe TRBD2 (6 bases). The germline CDR1 and CDR2 sequences are SGHRS and YFSETQ. The CDR3 is 13 residues long. V was trimmed by 2 bases and J by 4 bases, leaving 9 bases between them.

The chain joins TRBV19 to TRBJ2-3; 8 bases map to TRBD1. Per germline, CDR1 LNHDA and CDR2 SQIVND (reference sequence). CDR3 length equals 15 residues. The V and J ends lost 4 bases and 3 bases, in that order; junction bases with no gene match: 6. The CDR3 DNA follows: TGTGCCAGTAGTAAGGGGAGGACAGGGACAGATACGCAGTATTTT. Translated: CASSKGRTGTDTQYF. Based on the CDR3 plus reference TRBV19 and TRBJ2-3, the full variable domain is DGGITQSPKYLFRKEGQNVTLSCEQNLNHDAMYWYRQDPGQGLRLIYYSQIVNDFQKGDIAEGYSVSREKKESFPLTVTSAQKNPTAFYLCASSKGRTGTDTQYFGPGTRLTVL.

The chain is built from TRBV18 and TRBJ2-7; 7 bases agree with TRBD1. The trim removed 5 bases at V and 4 bases at J, leaving 5 bases unmatched. The V gene's germline CDR1 is KGHSH and CDR2 LQKENI. This CDR3 comprises 13 residues. The CDR3 here is CASSGDRHYEQYF. CDR3 DNA sequence: TGTGCCAGCTCAGGGGACAGACATTACGAGCAGTACTTC.

V and J are TRBV10-3 and TRBJ2-2, with D tentatively TRBD1 (5 bases). V was clipped by 10 bases and J by 1 base, with 16 bases between them. Germline CDR1 ENHRY, CDR2 SYGVKD. The CDR3 is 15 residues long. CDR3 sequence: CATGMRTMNTGELFF. The DNA for the CDR3 is TGTGCCACAGGAATGAGGACAATGAACACCGGGGAGCTGTTTTTT.

This sequence joins TRBV10-3 and TRBJ1-5, with TRBD1 matching 11 bases. The trim removed 6 bases at V and 3 bases at J, leaving 4 bases unmatched. The length of the CDR3 is 15 residues. From germline, CDR1 is ENHRY and CDR2 SYGVKD. The CDR3 loop is CAISRTGGDNQPQHF. For the CDR3, the DNA is TGTGCCATCAGCCGGACAGGGGGCGACAATCAGCCCCAGCATTTT.

The rearrangement joins TRBV27 to TRBJ2-7; 7 positions match TRBD1. Looked up from germline, CDR1 is MNHEY and CDR2 is SMNVEV (reference sequence). The trim removed 5 bases at V and 0 bases at J, leaving 7 bases unmatched. This CDR3 is built from 15 residues. The CDR3 loop is CASSTQTGISYEQYF. In DNA, the CDR3 is TGTGCCAGCAGTACCCAGACAGGGATCTCCTACGAGCAGTACTTC.

The genes are TRBV6-5 and TRBJ1-5; TRBD1 matches at 8 bases. V shed 6 bases, J shed 6 bases, and the junction held 7 bases outside the gene matches. This CDR3 has 14 residues. CDR1 and CDR2 from the germline V gene are MNHEY and SVGAGI. The CDR3 reads CASRAGTGRQPQHF. CDR3 nucleotides: TGTGCCAGCAGGGCCGGGACAGGACGTCAGCCCCAGCATTTT.

This clone is medium-sized in the sample. The junction departs from germline at one end; a sequencing error may be responsible. This chain joins TRBV6-1 and TRBJ2-7, with 7 bases aligning to TRBD1. This CDR3 is 14 amino acids long. CDR1 MNHNS and CDR2 SASEGT come from the germline V gene. The CDR3 bases are TGTGCCAGCAGAGAAGACAGGGCTTATTACGAGCAGTACTTC. Its protein is CASREDRAYYEQYF.

This sequence joins TRBV7-2 and TRBJ2-1; 14 nucleotides agree with TRBD2. The CDR3 length is 15 residues. Germline V gives CDR1 SGHTA, CDR2 FQGNSA. With V trimmed by 2 bases and J by 9 bases, 3 bases remained unmatched. CDR3 amino acids: CASSLRGLAGAEQFF. Written as DNA, the CDR3 is TGTGCCAGCAGCTTAAGGGGACTAGCGGGAGCTGAGCAGTTCTTC.

The chain has TRBV10-3 and TRBJ1-2, with D maybe TRBD1 (6 bases). V lost 2 bases to trimming and J lost 4 bases, with 14 bases between them. CDR1 is ENHRY, CDR2 SYGVKD, per germline. The CDR3 extends over 15 amino acids. The CDR3 here is CAISELSDSLYGYTF. The DNA for the CDR3 is TGTGCCATCAGTGAGCTTTCGGACAGCCTCTATGGCTACACCTTC.

In the case of this clone: Other nucleotide sequences from this sample produce the same CDR3. V is TRBV5-4 and J is TRBJ1-5; D is perhaps TRBD1 (6 bases). The V and J ends lost 2 bases and 0 bases respectively, with 12 bases between them. Germline values: CDR1 SGHNT, CDR2 YYREEE (reference sequence). The CDR3 consists of 16 residues. The CDR3 here is CASSLGGPDSNQPQHF. For the CDR3, the DNA is TGTGCCAGCAGCTTAGGGGGTCCTGATAGCAATCAGCCCCAGCATTTT. Based on the CDR3 plus reference TRBV5-4 and TRBJ1-5, the full variable domain is ETGVTQSPTHLIKTRGQQVTLRCSSQSGHNTVSWYQQALGQGPQFIFQYYREEENGRGNFPPRFSGLQFPNYSSELNVNALELDDSALYLCASSLGGPDSNQPQHFGDGTRLSIL.

The chain recombines TRBV28 with TRBJ2-7; the match to TRBD1 covers 7 bases. V dropped 5 bases and J dropped 10; count of bases not matched to a gene: 20. The CDR3 extends over 16 amino acids. Per germline, CDR1 MDHEN and CDR2 SYDVKM. For the CDR3, the DNA is TGTGCCAGCAGTATCCAGGGGACAGTCTCGGCTGTTAGTCAGTACTTC. Translating it yields CASSIQGTVSAVSQYF.

The chain joins TRBV10-3 to TRBJ2-3; 7 bases align to TRBD2. The CDR3 is made up of 17 amino acids. Looked up from germline, CDR1 is ENHRY and CDR2 is SYGVKD. Unmatched junction bases numbered 10, after V lost 2 bases and J lost 2 bases. Here the CDR3 DNA reads TGTGCCATCAGTGAGACATACCTAGCGGACCCCACAGATACGCAGTATTTT. Translating it yields CAISETYLADPTDTQYF.

The chain links TRBV21-1 to TRBJ2-1; the table's D call, TRBD1, has no DNA check behind it. TRBV21-1 is termed a pseudogene. This CDR3 is built from 17 residues. CDR3 amino acids: CASSKCPGRGSYNEQFF. CDR3 nucleotide sequence: TGTGCCAGCAGCAAATGCCCGGGCAGGGGTTCCTACAATGAGCAGTTCTTC.

For the CDR3, the DNA is TGTGCCAGCAGCTTGGGGCAGGGGGCCCCCAATGAGCAGTTCTTC. Its translation: CASSLGQGAPNEQFF. The chain uses TRBV5-4 and TRBJ2-1; 8 positions agree with TRBD1. CDR1 and CDR2 from the germline V gene are SGHNT and YYREEE (reference sequence). The CDR3 length is 15 residues. V was pared by 0 bases and J by 6 bases, with 5 bases of the junction left unmatched.